This TCR beta chain is from a study of technical replicates of blood from several donors. The protocol was immunoSEQ multiplex PCR, while the TCRdb copy is restricted to in-frame clones and leaves out a portion. The data hold 13,000 to 15,000 clones, with 75% to 90% observed a single time. Trimming took off 0 bases at V and 5 bases at J, with 5 bases between the two ends. The CDR3 spans 12 residues. The sequence derives from a human donor in good health. This sequence joins TRBV5-3 and TRBJ1-2; D remains unclear. TRBV5-3 belongs to the ORF category, with a function that is uncertain. Sequences were obtained from PBMCs. The CDR3 reads CARSLGQYGYTF. CDR3 nucleotide sequence: TGTGCCAGAAGCTTGGGACAATATGGCTACACCTTC.